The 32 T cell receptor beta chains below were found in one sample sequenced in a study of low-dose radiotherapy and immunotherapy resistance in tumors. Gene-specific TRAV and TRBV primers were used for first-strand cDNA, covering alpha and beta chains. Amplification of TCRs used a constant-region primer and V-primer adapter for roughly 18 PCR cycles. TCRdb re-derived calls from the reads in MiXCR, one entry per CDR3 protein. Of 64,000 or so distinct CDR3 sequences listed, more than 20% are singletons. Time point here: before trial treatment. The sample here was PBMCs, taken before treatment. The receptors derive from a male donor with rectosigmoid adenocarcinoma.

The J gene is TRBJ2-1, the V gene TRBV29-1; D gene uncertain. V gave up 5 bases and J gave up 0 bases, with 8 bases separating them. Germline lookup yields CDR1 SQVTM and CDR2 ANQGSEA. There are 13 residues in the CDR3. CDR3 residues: CSVTEYSYNEQFF. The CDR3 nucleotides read TGCAGCGTTACGGAATACTCCTACAATGAGCAGTTCTTC.

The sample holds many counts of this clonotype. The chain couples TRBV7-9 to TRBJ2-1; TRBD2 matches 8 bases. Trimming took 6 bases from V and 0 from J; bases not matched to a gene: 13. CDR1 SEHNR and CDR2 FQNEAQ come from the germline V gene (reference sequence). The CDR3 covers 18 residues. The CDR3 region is CASSSGRRGGRSYNEQFF. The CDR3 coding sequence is TGTGCCAGCAGTTCAGGGCGACGGGGGGGCCGCTCCTACAATGAGCAGTTCTTC.

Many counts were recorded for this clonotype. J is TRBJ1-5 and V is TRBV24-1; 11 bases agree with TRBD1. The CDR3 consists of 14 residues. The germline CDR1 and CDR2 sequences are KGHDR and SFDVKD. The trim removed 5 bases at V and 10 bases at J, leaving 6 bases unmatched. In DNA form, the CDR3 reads TGTGCCACCAGTGCCCGGGACAGGGGGATTCCCCAGCATTTT. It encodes CATSARDRGIPQHF.

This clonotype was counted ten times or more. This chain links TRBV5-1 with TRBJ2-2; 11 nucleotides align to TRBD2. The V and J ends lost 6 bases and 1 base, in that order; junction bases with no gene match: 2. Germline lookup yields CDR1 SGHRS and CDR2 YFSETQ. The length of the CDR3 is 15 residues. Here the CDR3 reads CASTGLAGNTGELFF. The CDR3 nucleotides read TGCGCCAGCACCGGACTAGCGGGGAACACCGGGGAGCTGTTTTTT.

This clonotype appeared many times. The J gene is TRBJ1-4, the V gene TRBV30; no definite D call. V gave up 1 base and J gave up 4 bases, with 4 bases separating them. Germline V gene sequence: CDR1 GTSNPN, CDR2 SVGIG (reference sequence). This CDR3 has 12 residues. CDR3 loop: CAWSGINEKLFF. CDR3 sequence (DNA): TGTGCCTGGAGTGGGATTAATGAAAAACTGTTTTTT.

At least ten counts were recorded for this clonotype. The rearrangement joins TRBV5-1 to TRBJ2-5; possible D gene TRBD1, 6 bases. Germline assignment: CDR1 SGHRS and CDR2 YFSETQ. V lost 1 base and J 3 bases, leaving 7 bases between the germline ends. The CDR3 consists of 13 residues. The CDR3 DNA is TGCGCCAGCAGCTTGCACAGGGAAGAGACCCAGTACTTC. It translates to CASSLHREETQYF. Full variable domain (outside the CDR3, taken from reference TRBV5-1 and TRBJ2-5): KAGVTQTPRYLIKTRGQQVTLSCSPISGHRSVSWYQQTPGQGLQFLFEYFSETQRNKGNFPGRFSGRQFSNSRSEMNVSTLELGDSALYLCASSLHREETQYFGPGTRLLVL.

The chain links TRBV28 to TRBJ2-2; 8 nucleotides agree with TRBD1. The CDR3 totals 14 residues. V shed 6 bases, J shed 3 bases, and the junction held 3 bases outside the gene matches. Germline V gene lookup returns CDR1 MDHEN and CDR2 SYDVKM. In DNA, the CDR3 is TGTGCCAGCAGGGCGGGACAGGACACCGGGGAGCTGTTTTTT. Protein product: CASRAGQDTGELFF.

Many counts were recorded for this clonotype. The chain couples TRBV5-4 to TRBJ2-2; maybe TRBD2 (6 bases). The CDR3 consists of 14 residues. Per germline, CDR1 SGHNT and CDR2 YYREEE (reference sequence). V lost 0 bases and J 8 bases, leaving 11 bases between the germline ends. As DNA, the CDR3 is TGTGCCAGCAGCTTGGTGGGAGGTCGAGGGGAGCTGTTTTTT. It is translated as CASSLVGGRGELFF.

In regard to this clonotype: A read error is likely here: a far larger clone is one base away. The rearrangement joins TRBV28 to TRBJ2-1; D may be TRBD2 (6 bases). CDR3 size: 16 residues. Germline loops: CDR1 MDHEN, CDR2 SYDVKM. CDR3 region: CASSEAGLASDNDQFF. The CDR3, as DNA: TGTGCCAGCAGTGAAGCTGGGCTAGCGTCAGACAATGACCAGTTCTTC. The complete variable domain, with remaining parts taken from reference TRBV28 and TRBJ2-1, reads DVKVTQSSRYLVKRTGEKVFLECVQDMDHENMFWYRQDPGLGLRLIYFSYDVKMKEKGDIPEGYSVSREKKERFSLILESASTNQTSMYLCASSEAGLASDNDQFFGPGTRLTVL.

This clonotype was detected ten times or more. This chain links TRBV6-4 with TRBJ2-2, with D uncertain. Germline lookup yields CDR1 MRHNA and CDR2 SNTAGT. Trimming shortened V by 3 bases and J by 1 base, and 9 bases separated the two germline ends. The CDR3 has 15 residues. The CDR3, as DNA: TGTGCCAGCAGTGAGATGGTCGGGAACACCGGGGAGCTGTTTTTT. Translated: CASSEMVGNTGELFF.

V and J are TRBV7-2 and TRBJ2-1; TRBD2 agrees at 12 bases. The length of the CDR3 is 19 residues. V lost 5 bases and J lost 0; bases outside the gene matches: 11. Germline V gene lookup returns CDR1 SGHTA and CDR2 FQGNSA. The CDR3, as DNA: TGTGCCAGCAGCCCGGAGGGGACTAGCGGGCCTGCCTCCTACAATGAGCAGTTCTTC. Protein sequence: CASSPEGTSGPASYNEQFF.

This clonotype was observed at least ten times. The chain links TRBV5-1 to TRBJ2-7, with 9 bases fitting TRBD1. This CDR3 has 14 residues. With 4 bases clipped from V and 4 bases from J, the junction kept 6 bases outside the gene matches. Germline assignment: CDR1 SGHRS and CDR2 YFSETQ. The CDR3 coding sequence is TGCGCCAGCAGCCCGGGACAGGGTGGATACGAGCAGTACTTC. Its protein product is CASSPGQGGYEQYF.

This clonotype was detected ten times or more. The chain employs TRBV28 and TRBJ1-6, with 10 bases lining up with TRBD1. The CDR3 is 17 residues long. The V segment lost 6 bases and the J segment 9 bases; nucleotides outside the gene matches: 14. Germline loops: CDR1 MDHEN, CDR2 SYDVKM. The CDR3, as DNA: TGTGCCAGCAGCTCACCCGGACAGGGGGTCTACCGTTCACCCCTCCACTTT. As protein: CASSSPGQGVYRSPLHF.

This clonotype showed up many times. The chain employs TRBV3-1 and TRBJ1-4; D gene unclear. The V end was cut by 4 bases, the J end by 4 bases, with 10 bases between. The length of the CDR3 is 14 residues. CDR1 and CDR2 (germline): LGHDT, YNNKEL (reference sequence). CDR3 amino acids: CASSPGNLNEKLFF. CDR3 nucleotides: TGTGCCAGCAGCCCGGGGAATCTTAATGAAAAACTGTTTTTT.

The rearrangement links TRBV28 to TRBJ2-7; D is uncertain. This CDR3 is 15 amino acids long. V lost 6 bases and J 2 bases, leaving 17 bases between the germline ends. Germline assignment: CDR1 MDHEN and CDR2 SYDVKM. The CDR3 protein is CASSLGSRQAYEQYF. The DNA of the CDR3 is TGTGCCAGCAGCTTAGGTAGTCGGCAGGCCTACGAGCAGTACTTC.

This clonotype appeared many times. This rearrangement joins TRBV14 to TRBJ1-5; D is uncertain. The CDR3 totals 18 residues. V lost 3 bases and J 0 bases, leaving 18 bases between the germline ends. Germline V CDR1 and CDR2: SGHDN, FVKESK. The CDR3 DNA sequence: TGTGCCAGCAGCCATGGGCATAGGAGACCGTATAGCAATCAGCCCCAGCATTTT. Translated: CASSHGHRRPYSNQPQHF.

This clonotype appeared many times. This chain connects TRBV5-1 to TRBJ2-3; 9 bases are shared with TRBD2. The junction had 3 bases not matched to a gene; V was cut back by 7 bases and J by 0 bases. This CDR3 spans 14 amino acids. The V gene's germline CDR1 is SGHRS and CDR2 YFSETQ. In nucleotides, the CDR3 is TGCGCCAGCGGTAGCGGGGGCAGCACAGATACGCAGTATTTT. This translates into CASGSGGSTDTQYF.

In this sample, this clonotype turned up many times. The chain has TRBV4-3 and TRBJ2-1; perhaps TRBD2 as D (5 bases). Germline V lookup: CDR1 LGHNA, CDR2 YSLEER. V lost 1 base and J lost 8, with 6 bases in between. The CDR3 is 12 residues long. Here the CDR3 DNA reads TGCGCCAGCAGCCAAGTGAGGGATGAGCAGTTCTTC. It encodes CASSQVRDEQFF.

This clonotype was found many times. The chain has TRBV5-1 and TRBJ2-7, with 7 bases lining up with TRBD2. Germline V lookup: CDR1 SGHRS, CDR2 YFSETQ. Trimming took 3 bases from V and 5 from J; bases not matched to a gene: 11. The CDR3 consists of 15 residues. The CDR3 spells CASSWGGEWRDEQYF. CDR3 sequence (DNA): TGCGCCAGCAGCTGGGGAGGGGAATGGCGCGACGAGCAGTACTTC. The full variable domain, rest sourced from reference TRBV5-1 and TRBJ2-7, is KAGVTQTPRYLIKTRGQQVTLSCSPISGHRSVSWYQQTPGQGLQFLFEYFSETQRNKGNFPGRFSGRQFSNSRSEMNVSTLELGDSALYLCASSWGGEWRDEQYFGPGTRLTVT.

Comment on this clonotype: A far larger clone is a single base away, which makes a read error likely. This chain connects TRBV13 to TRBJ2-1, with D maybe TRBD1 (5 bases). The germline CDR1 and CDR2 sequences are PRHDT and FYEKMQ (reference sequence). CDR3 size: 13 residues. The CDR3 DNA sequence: TGTGCCAGCAGCGGCGGACAACCCGCTGAGCAGTCCTTC. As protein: CASSGGQPAEQSF.

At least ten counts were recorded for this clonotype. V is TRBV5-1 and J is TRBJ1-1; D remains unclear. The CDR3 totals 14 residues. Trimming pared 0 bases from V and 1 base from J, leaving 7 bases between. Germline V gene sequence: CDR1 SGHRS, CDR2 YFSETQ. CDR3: CASSLGQTNTEAFF. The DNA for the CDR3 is TGCGCCAGCAGCTTGGGGCAGACGAACACTGAAGCTTTCTTT.

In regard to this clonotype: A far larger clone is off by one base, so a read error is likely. Written as DNA, the CDR3 is TGTGCCAGCAGTGGGTCATTGTACGAGCAGTACTTC. Translated, it gives CASSGSLYEQYF. The chain employs TRBV28 and TRBJ2-4; D remains unclear. The assigned J gene may be wrong: the sequence end matches TRBJ2-7 better. This CDR3 is 12 amino acids long. From germline, CDR1 is MDHEN and CDR2 SYDVKM.

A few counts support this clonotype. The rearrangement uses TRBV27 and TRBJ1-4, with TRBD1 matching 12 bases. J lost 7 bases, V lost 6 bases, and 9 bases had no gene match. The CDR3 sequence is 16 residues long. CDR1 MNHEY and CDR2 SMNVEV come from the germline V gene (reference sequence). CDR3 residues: CASSLGQGARGEKLFF. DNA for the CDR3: TGTGCCAGCAGCCTGGGACAGGGGGCGCGAGGTGAAAAACTGTTTTTT.

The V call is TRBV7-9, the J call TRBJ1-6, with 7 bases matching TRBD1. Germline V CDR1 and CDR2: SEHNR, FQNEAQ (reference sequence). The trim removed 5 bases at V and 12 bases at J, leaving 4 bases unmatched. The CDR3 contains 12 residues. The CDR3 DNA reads TGTGCCAGCAGCGGTACAGGGGAACCCCTCCACTTT. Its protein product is CASSGTGEPLHF.

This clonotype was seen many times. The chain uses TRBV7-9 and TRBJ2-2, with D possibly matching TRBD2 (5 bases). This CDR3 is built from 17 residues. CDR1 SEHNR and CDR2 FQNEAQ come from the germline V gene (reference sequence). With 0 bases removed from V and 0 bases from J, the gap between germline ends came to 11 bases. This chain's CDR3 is CASSLARSGTNTGELFF. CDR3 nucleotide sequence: TGTGCCAGCAGCTTAGCGCGGTCGGGGACGAACACCGGGGAGCTGTTTTTT.

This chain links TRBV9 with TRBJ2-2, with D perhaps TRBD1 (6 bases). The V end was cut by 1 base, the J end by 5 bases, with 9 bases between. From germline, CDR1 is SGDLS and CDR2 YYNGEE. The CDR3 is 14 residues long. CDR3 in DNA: TGTGCCAGCAGCGTATCAGGGGTGACCGGGGAGCTGTTTTTT. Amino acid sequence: CASSVSGVTGELFF. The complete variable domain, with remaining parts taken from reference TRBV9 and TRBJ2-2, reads DSGVTQTPKHLITATGQRVTLRCSPRSGDLSVYWYQQSLDQGLQFLIQYYNGEERAKGNILERFSAQQFPDLHSELNLSSLELGDSALYFCASSVSGVTGELFFGEGSRLTVL.

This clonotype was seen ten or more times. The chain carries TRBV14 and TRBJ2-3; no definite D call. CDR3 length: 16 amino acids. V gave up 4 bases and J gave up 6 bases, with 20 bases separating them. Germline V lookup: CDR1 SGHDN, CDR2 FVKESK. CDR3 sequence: CASSPLVVLGLDTQYF. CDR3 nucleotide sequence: TGTGCCAGCAGCCCGTTAGTAGTTCTGGGTCTGGATACGCAGTATTTT.

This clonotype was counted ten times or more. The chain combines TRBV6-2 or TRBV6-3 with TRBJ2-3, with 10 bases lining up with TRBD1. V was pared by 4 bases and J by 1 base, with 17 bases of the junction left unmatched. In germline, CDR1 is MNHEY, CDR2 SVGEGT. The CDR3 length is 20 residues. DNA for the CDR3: TGTGCCAGCAGTTCCAATCCGGGACAGGGGTCATTGGTTGGCACAGATACGCAGTATTTT. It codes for CASSSNPGQGSLVGTDTQYF.

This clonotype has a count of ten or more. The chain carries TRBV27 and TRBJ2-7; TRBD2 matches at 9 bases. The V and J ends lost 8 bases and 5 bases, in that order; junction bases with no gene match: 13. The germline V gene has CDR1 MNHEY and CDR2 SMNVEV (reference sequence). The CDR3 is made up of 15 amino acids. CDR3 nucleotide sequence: TGTGCCAGCTCCCTTGTAGCGGGAGCTTTTCACGAGCAGTACTTC. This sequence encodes CASSLVAGAFHEQYF.

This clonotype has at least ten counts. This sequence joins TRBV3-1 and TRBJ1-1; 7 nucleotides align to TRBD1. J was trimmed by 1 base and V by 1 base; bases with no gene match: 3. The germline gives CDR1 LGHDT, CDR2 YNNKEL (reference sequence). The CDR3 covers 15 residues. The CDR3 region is CASSQVTGENTEAFF. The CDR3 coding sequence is TGTGCCAGCAGCCAAGTTACAGGGGAGAACACTGAAGCTTTCTTT.

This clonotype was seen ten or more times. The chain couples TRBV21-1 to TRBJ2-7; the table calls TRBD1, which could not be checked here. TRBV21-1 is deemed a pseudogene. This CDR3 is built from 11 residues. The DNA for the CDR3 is TGTGCCAGCGGACAGGGATACGAGCAGTACTTC. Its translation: CASGQGYEQYF.

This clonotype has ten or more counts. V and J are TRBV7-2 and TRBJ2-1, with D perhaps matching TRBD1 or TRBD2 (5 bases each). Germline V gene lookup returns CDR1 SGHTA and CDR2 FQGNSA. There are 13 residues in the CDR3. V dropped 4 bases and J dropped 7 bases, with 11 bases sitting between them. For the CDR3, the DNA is TGTGCCAGCAGCTGGGGCTTAGCGAATGAGCAGTTCTTC. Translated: CASSWGLANEQFF.